This TCR beta chain was documented in a study of regulatory T cells in long-lasting Graves disease. Study-wide results and limits: Persistent Graves' patients possessed reduced TCR diversity relative to recently diagnosed ones. Persistent patients had a count of shared public clonotypes (roughly 2,500) that exceeded that of new patients (around 1,000).

At least ten counts were recorded for this clonotype. Its antigen is unidentified. Sample time point: persistent/refractory GD, antithyroid drugs over 5 years with positive TRAb. Preparation of the TCR library used RNA extracted from PBMCs. Graves' disease diagnoses used American Thyroid Association guidelines. TCR beta libraries were built with iRepertoire HTBI primers and Arm-PCR of CDR3 regions. From the multiplex PCR reads, TCRdb called clonotypes with MiXCR, one entry per CDR3 protein. The table has around 450,000 distinct CDR3 sequences, 20% to 25% seen once. The source is a female donor with Graves disease. The sample was peripheral blood mononuclear cells (PBMCs), taken when the disease was refractory, from a patient treated with antithyroid drugs.

The CDR3 DNA follows: TGTGCCAGCAGTGAAAACTACGAGCAGTACTTC. Protein sequence: CASSENYEQYF. The J gene is TRBJ2-7, the V gene TRBV6-2 or TRBV6-3; D is unclear. Germline V gives CDR1 MNHEY, CDR2 SVGEGT. Trimming stripped 5 bases from V and 3 bases from J, with 5 bases between. The CDR3 loop spans 11 amino acids.